The rows below give T cell receptor beta chains drawn from one sample of a study of follicular helper T cells after annual influenza vaccination. The table came from immunoSEQ multiplex PCR; TCRdb's copy has only in-frame clones and leaves some out. The table includes roughly 9,800 clones, more than 80% detected once. The material sequenced was CXCR5+ CD38- circulating T follicular helper cells from blood, taken 7 days after influenza vaccination. Receptor source: an adult who received the influenza vaccine. Each CDR3 is given with its conserved first and last residue. D genes are given only for firm matches. Size tells how often a clone was seen (once, few, many) or the class of an expanded clone, and some rows leave it out.

clone size,J gene,V gene,CDR3 length,D gene,CDR3 DNA,CDR3 protein
-,TRBJ2-2,TRBV6-6,14,-,TGTGCCAGCAGTTACTTCGGAAGGACCGGGGAGCTGTTTTTT,CASSYFGRTGELFF
once,TRBJ1-1,TRBV7-6,15,TRBD1,TGTGCCAGCAGCCGAAATCCAGGGACAGCGACTGAAGCTTTCTTT,CASSRNPGTATEAFF
-,TRBJ2-7,TRBV6-5,12,-,TGTGCCAGCATAGCTGTTACCTACGAGCAGTACTTC,CASIAVTYEQYF
-,TRBJ1-2,TRBV4-1,14,-,TGCGCCAGCAGCCAGGGACACCTCCTATCTGGCTACACCTTC,CASSQGHLLSGYTF
once,TRBJ2-3,TRBV11-2,15,TRBD2,TGTGCCAGCAGCTCCCCGGGACTAGCTTCAAATACGCAGTATTTT,CASSSPGLASNTQYF
-,TRBJ1-3,TRBV18,15,-,TGTGCCAGCTCACCTCCAATGGACTCTGGAAACACCATATATTTT,CASSPPMDSGNTIYF
-,TRBJ1-3,TRBV7-2,16,-,TGTGCCAGCAGCTTAGCGCAGTGGATTTCTGGAAACACCATATATTTT,CASSLAQWISGNTIYF
-,TRBJ1-2,TRBV4-3,13,-,TGCGCCAGCAGCCAGAAAGGACACTATGGCTACACCTTC,CASSQKGHYGYTF
once,TRBJ1-1,TRBV7-6,14,-,TGTGCCAGCAGCTTATACGCTCAGAGCGCTGAAGCTTTCTTT,CASSLYAQSAEAFF
-,TRBJ2-3,TRBV5-6,15,TRBD1,TGTGCCAGCAGCTTGGCTACAGGGGCCACAGATACGCAGTATTTT,CASSLATGATDTQYF
-,TRBJ1-1,TRBV5-1,14,-,TGCGCCAGCAGCTTAGCGGGGCAGTACACTGAAGCTTTCTTT,CASSLAGQYTEAFF
-,TRBJ1-5,TRBV30,14,-,TGTGCCTGGAGTAGGGGTGCGGGCAATCAGCCCCAGCATTTT,CAWSRGAGNQPQHF
-,TRBJ2-1,TRBV20-1,11,-,TGCAGTGCTATAGGACCCGTCCCGAAGTTCTTC,CSAIGPVPKFF
-,TRBJ1-1,TRBV30,13,TRBD1,TGTGCCTGGACACAGGGGGTTTGGACTGAAGCTTTCTTT,CAWTQGVWTEAFF
-,TRBJ2-7,TRBV29-1,12,-,TGCAGCGTTGAAGGGTCGGCAGACGAGCAGTACTTC,CSVEGSADEQYF
few,TRBJ1-5,TRBV2,14,-,TGTGCCAGCAGTCACTCCGGGGGTAATCAGCCCCAGCATTTT,CASSHSGGNQPQHF
-,TRBJ2-5,TRBV7-2,13,-,TGTGCCAGCAGCTTAGATGCCGGAGAGACCCAGTACTTC,CASSLDAGETQYF
-,TRBJ2-7,TRBV19,12,-,TGTGCCAGTAGTATCATAGGGTACGAGCAGTACTTC,CASSIIGYEQYF
-,TRBJ2-1,TRBV5-1,11,-,TGCGCCAGCAGCTACCGGAATGAGCAGTTCTTC,CASSYRNEQFF
-,TRBJ1-6,TRBV2,15,-,TGTGCCAGCGTCCAGTCTTTTTCCTATAATTCACCCCTCCACTTT,CASVQSFSYNSPLHF
once,TRBJ1-2,TRBV5-4,15,-,TGTGCCAGCATCTCGGCGGGCAGTGTTAACTATGGCTACACCTTC,CASISAGSVNYGYTF
-,TRBJ1-5,TRBV6-6,15,-,TGTGCCAGCAGAAAAACAGGGTCCAACAATCAGCCCCAGCATTTT,CASRKTGSNNQPQHF
-,TRBJ2-6,TRBV12-5,15,-,TGTGCTAGTGGCGACGGGGCGTCTGGGGCCAACGTCCTGACTTTC,CASGDGASGANVLTF
few,TRBJ2-7,TRBV21-1,13,-,TGTGCCAGCAGGTACAGGGGGGTCTACGAGCAGTACTTC,CASRYRGVYEQYF
-,TRBJ2-2,TRBV6-1,13,-,TGTGCCAGCAGCCCTCTGAACACCGGGGAGCTGTTTTTT,CASSPLNTGELFF
-,TRBJ1-3,TRBV6-1,14,-,TGTGCCAGCAGTGACAGGGTTCGTGGAAACACCATATATTTT,CASSDRVRGNTIYF
-,TRBJ2-2,TRBV19,11,-,TGTGCCAGTAGAGGGGTCGTGGAGCTGTTTTTT,CASRGVVELFF
-,TRBJ1-3,TRBV5-1,13,-,TGCGCCGGGCCACAAGCTCCCAATGGCACCATATATTTT,CAGPQAPNGTIYF
-,TRBJ2-3,TRBV18,15,-,TGTGCCAGCTCATTGATGGGTACTAGCACAGATACGCAGTATTTT,CASSLMGTSTDTQYF
-,TRBJ2-3,TRBV4-2,19,TRBD2,TGTGCCAGCAGCCAAGGGCTAGCGGGGGGGAGAACTAGCACAGATACGCAGTATTTT,CASSQGLAGGRTSTDTQYF
once,TRBJ2-4,TRBV19,14,-,TGTGCCAGTAGTAATCCAGGGATGAAAAACATTCAGTACTTC,CASSNPGMKNIQYF
-,TRBJ2-5,TRBV5-1,12,-,TGCGCCAGCACGGCGAATCAAGAGACCCAGTACTTC,CASTANQETQYF
-,TRBJ1-1,TRBV6-5,12,-,TGTGCCAGCAGTACAGCCCACACTGAAGCTTTCTTT,CASSTAHTEAFF
few,TRBJ1-5,TRBV28,15,-,TGTGCCAGCAGCCCCTCCAGGGGAAGCAATCAGCCCCAGCATTTT,CASSPSRGSNQPQHF
-,TRBJ2-1,TRBV27,17,TRBD1,TGTGCCAGCAGTCCCCGAGGGGGCCAGGGGAAGGTAAATGAGCAGTTCTTC,CASSPRGGQGKVNEQFF
-,TRBJ2-7,TRBV4-1,16,TRBD2,TGCGCCAGCAGCCAAAATTTAGCGGGGGGCAGCTACGAGCAGTACTTC,CASSQNLAGGSYEQYF
-,TRBJ2-2,TRBV5-1,15,-,TGCGCCAGCAGCTTGGGACCAGGGCTCACCGGGGAGCTGTTTTTT,CASSLGPGLTGELFF
-,TRBJ2-3,TRBV25-1,15,TRBD2,TGTGCCAGCCTTAGCGGGGGGGCCTCAACAGATACGCAGTATTTT,CASLSGGASTDTQYF
-,TRBJ1-1,TRBV28,14,-,TGTGCCAGCATTTGGGGGGGTGGGAACACTGAAGCTTTCTTT,CASIWGGGNTEAFF
-,TRBJ2-7,TRBV15,13,-,TGTGCCACCAGCAGAGATAATGGGGAGGAGCAGTACTTC,CATSRDNGEEQYF
few,TRBJ2-3,TRBV7-9,13,-,TGTGCCAGCAGCTTGGACGACGGCGCGGCGCAGTATTTT,CASSLDDGAAQYF
-,TRBJ2-5,TRBV7-2,12,-,TGTGCCAGCAGCTTAGACCTAGGGTCCCAGTACTTC,CASSLDLGSQYF
-,TRBJ2-7,TRBV28,14,TRBD1,TGTGCCAGCAGTTTGACAGGGCACTCCTACGAGCAGTACTTC,CASSLTGHSYEQYF
-,TRBJ1-1,TRBV5-1,16,TRBD1,TGCGCCAGCAGCTTGATGACAGGGGCGTCGAACACTGAAGCTTTCTTT,CASSLMTGASNTEAFF
-,TRBJ1-5,TRBV7-2,15,TRBD1,TGTGCCAGCAGCTTGACTCGGGACAGCTATCAGCCCCAGCATTTT,CASSLTRDSYQPQHF
-,TRBJ1-4,TRBV5-8,14,TRBD1,TGTGCCAGCAGCTCGGGCAGGGGGCCTGAAAAACTGTTTTTT,CASSSGRGPEKLFF
-,TRBJ1-5,TRBV10-3,17,TRBD1,TGTGCCATCAGTGAAAGGACAGGGGGTCAAGACAATCAGCCCCAGCATTTT,CAISERTGGQDNQPQHF
-,TRBJ2-7,TRBV4-1,17,TRBD2,TGCGCCAGCAGCCAAGCGGCGTCTAGCGGGGGGAGGTACGAGCAGTACTTC,CASSQAASSGGRYEQYF
-,TRBJ2-1,TRBV6-1,13,-,TGTGCCAGCAGCAACCGGGACTTTAATGAGCAGTTCTTC,CASSNRDFNEQFF
-,TRBJ1-1,TRBV7-3,14,-,TGTGCCAGCAGCTTCACACATGGGGACACTGAAGCTTTCTTT,CASSFTHGDTEAFF
once,TRBJ2-3,TRBV5-1,15,TRBD1,TGCGCCAGCAGCTGGGCAGGGGGAAGCACAGATACGCAGTATTTT,CASSWAGGSTDTQYF
-,TRBJ1-3,TRBV19,16,TRBD1,TGTGCCAGTAGTATTGGGCAGGGGGCTGCTGGAAACACCATATATTTT,CASSIGQGAAGNTIYF
-,TRBJ1-1,TRBV6-5,14,-,TGTGCCAGCAGACGTGACCCTATGAACACTGAAGCTTTCTTT,CASRRDPMNTEAFF
-,TRBJ2-2,TRBV7-8,17,TRBD1,TGTGCCAGCAGCAACCTCGATACAGGGGTGGGCACCGGGGAGCTGTTTTTT,CASSNLDTGVGTGELFF
-,TRBJ2-3,TRBV6-4,13,-,TGTGCCAGCAGTTACGGGAGCACAGATACGCAGTATTTT,CASSYGSTDTQYF
-,TRBJ2-6,TRBV27,15,-,TGTGCCAGCAGTTTTTCGGACTCTGGGGCCAACGTCCTGACTTTC,CASSFSDSGANVLTF
few,TRBJ2-7,TRBV7-2,15,-,TGTGCCAGCAGCTCAGCTTTTAGCCTATCCTACGAGCAGTACTTC,CASSSAFSLSYEQYF
few,TRBJ1-1,TRBV13,13,-,TGTGCCAGCAGCTCAGGGGATAGCACTGAAGCTTTCTTT,CASSSGDSTEAFF
-,TRBJ2-1,TRBV5-4,15,-,TGTGCCACCGCGAGGACGGAGGGCCAATTTGTTGAGCAGTTCTTC,CATARTEGQFVEQFF
-,TRBJ1-4,TRBV18,16,-,TGTGCCAGCAGCCAGACGGGGCTACCAACTAATGAAAAACTGTTTTTT,CASSQTGLPTNEKLFF